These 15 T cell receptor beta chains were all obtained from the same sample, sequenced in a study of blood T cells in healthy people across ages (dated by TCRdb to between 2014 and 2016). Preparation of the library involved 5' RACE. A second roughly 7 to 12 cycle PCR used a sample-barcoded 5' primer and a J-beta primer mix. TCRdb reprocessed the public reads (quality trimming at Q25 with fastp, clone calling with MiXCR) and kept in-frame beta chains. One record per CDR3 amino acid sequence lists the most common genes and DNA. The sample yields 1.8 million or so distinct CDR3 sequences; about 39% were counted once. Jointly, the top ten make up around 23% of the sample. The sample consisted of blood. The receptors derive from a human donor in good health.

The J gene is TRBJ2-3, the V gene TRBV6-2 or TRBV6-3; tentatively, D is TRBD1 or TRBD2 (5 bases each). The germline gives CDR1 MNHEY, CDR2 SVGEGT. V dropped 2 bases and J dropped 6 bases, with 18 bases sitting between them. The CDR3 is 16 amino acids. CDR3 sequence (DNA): TGTGCCAGCAGTTACCGCTCCTCCGGGACGACCGATACGCAGTATTTT. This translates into CASSYRSSGTTDTQYF.

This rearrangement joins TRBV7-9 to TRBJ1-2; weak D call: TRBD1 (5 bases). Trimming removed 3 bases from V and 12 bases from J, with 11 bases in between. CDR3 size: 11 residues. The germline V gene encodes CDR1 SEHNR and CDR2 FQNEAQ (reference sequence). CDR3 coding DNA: TGTGCCAGCAGCTTGCAGGGTAGTCACACCTTC. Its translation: CASSLQGSHTF.

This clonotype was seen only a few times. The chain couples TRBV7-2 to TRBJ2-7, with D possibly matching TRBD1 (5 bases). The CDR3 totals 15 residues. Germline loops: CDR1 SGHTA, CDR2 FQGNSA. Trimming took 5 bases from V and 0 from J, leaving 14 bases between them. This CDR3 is CASSLLKDISYEQYF. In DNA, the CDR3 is TGTGCCAGCAGCCTTCTAAAGGACATCTCCTACGAGCAGTACTTC.

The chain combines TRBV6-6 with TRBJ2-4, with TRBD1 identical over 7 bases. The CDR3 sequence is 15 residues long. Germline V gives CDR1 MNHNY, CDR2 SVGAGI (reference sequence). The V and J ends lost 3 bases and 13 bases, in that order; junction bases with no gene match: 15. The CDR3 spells CASSYTGQAGPEQYF. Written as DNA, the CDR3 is TGTGCCAGCAGTTATACAGGACAGGCCGGTCCGGAGCAGTACTTC.

The CDR3, as DNA: TGTGCCATCAGTGACTCTTTCGGACAGGGTTTATTTCAAGCTTTCTTT. Its protein is CAISDSFGQGLFQAFF. The chain combines TRBV10-3 with TRBJ1-1; 8 positions match TRBD1. CDR3 length equals 16 residues. Germline CDR1 ENHRY, CDR2 SYGVKD. The V and J ends lost 3 bases and 9 bases, in that order; junction bases with no gene match: 15.

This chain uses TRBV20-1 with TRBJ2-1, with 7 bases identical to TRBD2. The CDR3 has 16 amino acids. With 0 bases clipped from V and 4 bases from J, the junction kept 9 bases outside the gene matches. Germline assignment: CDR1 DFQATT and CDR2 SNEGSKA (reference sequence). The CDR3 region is CSARELGGLPYNEQFF. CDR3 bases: TGCAGTGCTAGAGAGTTGGGGGGACTACCTTACAATGAGCAGTTCTTC.

CDR3 coding DNA: TGTGCCAGCAGCGCGGGACAGGGGGCCCCCGAGCAGTACTTC. Its translation: CASSAGQGAPEQYF. The V call is TRBV9, the J call TRBJ2-7; 12 bases are shared with TRBD1. CDR1 and CDR2 (germline): SGDLS, YYNGEE. This CDR3 is 14 amino acids long. With V trimmed by 3 bases and J by 6 bases, 4 bases remained unmatched.

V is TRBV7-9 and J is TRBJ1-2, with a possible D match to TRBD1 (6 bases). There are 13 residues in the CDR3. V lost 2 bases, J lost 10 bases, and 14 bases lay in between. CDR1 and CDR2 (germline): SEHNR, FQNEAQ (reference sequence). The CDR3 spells CASSLRTEGDYTF. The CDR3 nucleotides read TGTGCCAGCAGCTTACGGACAGAGGGGGACTACACCTTC.

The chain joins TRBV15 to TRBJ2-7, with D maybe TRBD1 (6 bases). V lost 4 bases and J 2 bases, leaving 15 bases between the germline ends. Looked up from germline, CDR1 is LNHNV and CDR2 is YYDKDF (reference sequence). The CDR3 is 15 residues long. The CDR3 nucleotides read TGTGCCACCAGCAAGTTCCGGGACACCGCCTACGAGCAGTACTTC. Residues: CATSKFRDTAYEQYF.

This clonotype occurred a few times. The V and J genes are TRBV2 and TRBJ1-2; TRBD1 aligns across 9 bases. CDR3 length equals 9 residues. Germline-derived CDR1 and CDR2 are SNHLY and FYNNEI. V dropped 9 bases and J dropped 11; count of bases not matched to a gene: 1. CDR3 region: CARDRGYTF. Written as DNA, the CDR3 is TGTGCCAGGGACAGGGGTTACACCTTC.

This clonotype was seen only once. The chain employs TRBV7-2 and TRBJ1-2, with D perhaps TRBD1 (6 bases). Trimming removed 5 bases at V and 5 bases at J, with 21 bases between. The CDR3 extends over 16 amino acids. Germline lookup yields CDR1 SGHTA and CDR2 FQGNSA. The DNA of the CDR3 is TGTGCCAGCAGCCCCGAGCGGGGGGCGGGTTTATATGGCTACACCTTC. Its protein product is CASSPERGAGLYGYTF.

This chain's CDR3 is CASRKGGGTGDYGYTF. CDR3 DNA: TGTGCCAGCAGGAAAGGAGGCGGGACAGGGGACTATGGCTACACCTTC. The chain carries TRBV6-5 and TRBJ1-2; 10 bases fit TRBD1. The CDR3 has 16 residues. Germline CDR1 MNHEY, CDR2 SVGAGI. V trimming: 6 bases; J trimming: 3 bases; junction bases outside the gene matches: 10.

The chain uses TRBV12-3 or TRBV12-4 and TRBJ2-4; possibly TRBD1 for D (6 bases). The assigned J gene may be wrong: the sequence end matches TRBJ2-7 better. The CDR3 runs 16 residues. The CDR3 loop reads CASSELPGAWVYEQYF. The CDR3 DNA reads TGTGCCAGCAGTGAACTGCCAGGGGCGTGGGTTTACGAGCAGTACTTC.

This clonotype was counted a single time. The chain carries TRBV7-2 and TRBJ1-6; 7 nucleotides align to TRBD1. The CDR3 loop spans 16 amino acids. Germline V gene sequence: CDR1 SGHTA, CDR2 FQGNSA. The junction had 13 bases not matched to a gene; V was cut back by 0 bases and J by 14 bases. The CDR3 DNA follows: TGTGCCAGCAGCTTAGCATCAGGACGACAGGGTATAACCCTCCACTTT. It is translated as CASSLASGRQGITLHF.

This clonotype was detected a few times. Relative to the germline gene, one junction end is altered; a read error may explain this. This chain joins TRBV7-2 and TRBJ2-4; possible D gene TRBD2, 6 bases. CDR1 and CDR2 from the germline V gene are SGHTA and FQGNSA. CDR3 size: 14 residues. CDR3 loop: CASSSAGRKNVQYF. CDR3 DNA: TGTGCCAGCAGCTCCGCGGGACGGAAAAACGTTCAGTACTTC.